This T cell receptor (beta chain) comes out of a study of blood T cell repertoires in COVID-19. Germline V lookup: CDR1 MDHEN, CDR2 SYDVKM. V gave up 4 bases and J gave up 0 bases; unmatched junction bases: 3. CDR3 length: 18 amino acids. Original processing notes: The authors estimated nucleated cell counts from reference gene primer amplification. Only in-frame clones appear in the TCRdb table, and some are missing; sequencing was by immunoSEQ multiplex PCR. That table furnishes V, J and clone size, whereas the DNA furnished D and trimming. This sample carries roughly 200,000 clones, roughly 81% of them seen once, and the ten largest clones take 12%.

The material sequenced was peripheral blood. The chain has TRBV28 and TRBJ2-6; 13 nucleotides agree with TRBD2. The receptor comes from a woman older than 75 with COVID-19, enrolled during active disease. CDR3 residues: CASSSWTSGSSGANVLTF. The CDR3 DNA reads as TGTGCCAGCAGTTCGTGGACTAGCGGGAGCTCTGGGGCCAACGTCCTGACTTTC. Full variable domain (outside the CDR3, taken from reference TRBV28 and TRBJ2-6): DVKVTQSSRYLVKRTGEKVFLECVQDMDHENMFWYRQDPGLGLRLIYFSYDVKMKEKGDIPEGYSVSREKKERFSLILESASTNQTSMYLCASSSWTSGSSGANVLTFGAGSRLTVL.